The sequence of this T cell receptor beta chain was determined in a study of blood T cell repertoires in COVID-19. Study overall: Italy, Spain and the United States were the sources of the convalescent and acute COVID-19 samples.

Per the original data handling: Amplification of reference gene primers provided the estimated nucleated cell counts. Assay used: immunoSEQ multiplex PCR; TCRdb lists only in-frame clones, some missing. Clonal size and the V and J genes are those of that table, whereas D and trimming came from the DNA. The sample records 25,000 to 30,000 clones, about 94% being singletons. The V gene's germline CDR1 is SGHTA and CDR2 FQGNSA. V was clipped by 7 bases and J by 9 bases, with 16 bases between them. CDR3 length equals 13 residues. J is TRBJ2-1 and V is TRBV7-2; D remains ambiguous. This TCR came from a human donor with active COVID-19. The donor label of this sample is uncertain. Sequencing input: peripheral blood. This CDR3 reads CASTSYRQVEQFF. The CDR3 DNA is TGTGCCAGCACTTCTTACCGCCAGGTTGAGCAGTTCTTC.